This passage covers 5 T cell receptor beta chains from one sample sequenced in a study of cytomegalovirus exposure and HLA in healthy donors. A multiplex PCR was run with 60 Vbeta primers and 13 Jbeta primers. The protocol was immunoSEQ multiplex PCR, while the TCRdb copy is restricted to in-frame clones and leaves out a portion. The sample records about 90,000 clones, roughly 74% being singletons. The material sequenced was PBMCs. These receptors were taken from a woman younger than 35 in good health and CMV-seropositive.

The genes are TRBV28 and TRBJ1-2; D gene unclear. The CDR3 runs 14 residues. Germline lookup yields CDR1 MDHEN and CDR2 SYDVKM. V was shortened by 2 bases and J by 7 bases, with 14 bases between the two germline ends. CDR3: CASSLESTRGGYTF. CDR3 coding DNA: TGTGCCAGCAGTTTAGAGTCAACCCGGGGTGGCTACACCTTC.

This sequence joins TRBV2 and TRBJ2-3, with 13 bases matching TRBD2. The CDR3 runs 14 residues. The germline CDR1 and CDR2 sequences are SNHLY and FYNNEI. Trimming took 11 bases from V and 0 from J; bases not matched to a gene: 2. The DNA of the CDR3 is TGTGCCGGGACTAGCGGGATTAGCACAGATACGCAGTATTTT. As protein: CAGTSGISTDTQYF.

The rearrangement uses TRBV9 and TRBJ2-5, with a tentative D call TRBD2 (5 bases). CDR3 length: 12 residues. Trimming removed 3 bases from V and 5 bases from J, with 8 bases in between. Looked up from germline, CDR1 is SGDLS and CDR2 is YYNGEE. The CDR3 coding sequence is TGTGCCAGCAGCGCTACGGGGGAGACCCAGTACTTC. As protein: CASSATGETQYF.

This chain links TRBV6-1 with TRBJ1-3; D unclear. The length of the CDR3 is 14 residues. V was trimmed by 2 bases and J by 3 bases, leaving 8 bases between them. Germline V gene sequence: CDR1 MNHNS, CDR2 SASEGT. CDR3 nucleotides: TGTGCCAGCAGTGAATCCCAGAATGGAAACACCATATATTTT. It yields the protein CASSESQNGNTIYF.

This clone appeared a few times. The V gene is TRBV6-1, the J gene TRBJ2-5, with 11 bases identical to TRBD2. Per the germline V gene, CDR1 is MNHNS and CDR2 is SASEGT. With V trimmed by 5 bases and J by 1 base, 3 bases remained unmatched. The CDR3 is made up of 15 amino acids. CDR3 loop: CASSTLAGGQETQYF. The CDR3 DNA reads TGTGCCAGCAGTACTCTAGCGGGAGGCCAAGAGACCCAGTACTTC.